This TCR beta chain was profiled in a study of T cell responses to AZD1222 COVID-19 vaccine. The data were produced by immunoSEQ multiplex PCR, yet TCRdb's version contains in-frame clones alone and is incomplete. The profile shows about 130,000 clones, around 91% of them singletons. Notes on this clone: Its target is not known.

With 1 base removed from V and 5 bases from J, the gap between germline ends came to 17 bases. Germline V gives CDR1 LGHDT, CDR2 YNNKEL (reference sequence). This CDR3 contains 16 residues. Notes on the study in general: A reported finding is that nearly half of spike-specific TCRs target unmutated variant regions. Repertoire sampling was restricted to post-peak T cell response timepoints. Vaccination with two AZD1222 doses was followed by a rise in Spike-specific TCR breadth and depth. Among the donors, most were white British and more were female, and clonal diversity was possibly underestimated.

The source was peripheral blood, collected on day 0 of MenACWY control vaccination. The sequence was obtained from an adult in good health. This chain uses TRBV3-1 (or the pseudogene TRBV3-2) with TRBJ1-2; a possible D gene is TRBD1 (5 bases). The CDR3 loop is CASSQGLKGEGYGYTF. The CDR3 DNA follows: TGTGCCAGCAGCCAAGGGTTGAAAGGGGAGGGTTATGGCTACACCTTC.